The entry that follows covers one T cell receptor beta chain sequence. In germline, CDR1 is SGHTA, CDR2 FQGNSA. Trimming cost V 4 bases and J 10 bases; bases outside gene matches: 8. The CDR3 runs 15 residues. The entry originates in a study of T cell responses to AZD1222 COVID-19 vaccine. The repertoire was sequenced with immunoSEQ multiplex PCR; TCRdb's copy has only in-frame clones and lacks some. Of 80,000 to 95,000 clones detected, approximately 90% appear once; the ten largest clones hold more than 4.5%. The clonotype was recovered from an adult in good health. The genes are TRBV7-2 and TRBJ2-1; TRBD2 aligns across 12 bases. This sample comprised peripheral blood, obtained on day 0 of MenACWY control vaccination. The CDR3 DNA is TGTGCCAGCAGCTGGGCTAGCGGGAGGGAGGGGGAGCAGTTCTTC. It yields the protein CASSWASGREGEQFF. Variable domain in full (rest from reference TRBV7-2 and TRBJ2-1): GAGVSQSPSNKVTEKGKDVELRCDPISGHTALYWYRQSLGQGLEFLIYFQGNSAPDKSGLPSDRFSAERTGGSVSTLTIQRTQQEDSAVYLCASSWASGREGEQFFGPGTRLTVL.